These T cell receptor beta chains were read from a single sample in a study of blood T cell repertoires in COVID-19. Profiled with immunoSEQ multiplex PCR; TCRdb holds only in-frame clones, not every one. The sample includes 500,000 to 600,000 clones, approximately 91% of them seen just once. Sequencing input: peripheral blood. The receptors come from a woman aged 45-59 years with COVID-19, enrolled during active disease. CDR3s include the opening cysteine and the closing phenylalanine or tryptophan. The order of the fields is D gene, V gene, J gene, clone size, CDR3 protein, CDR3 DNA. D genes are given only for firm matches. A row's size may be missing; if present it is once, few, many or a size class.

D: .
V: TRBV7-9
J: TRBJ1-1
size: .
CDR3: CASSFTGPNTEAFF
DNA: TGTGCCAGCAGCTTCACAGGGCCGAACACTGAAGCTTTCTTT

D: TRBD1
V: TRBV6-5
J: TRBJ1-1
size: .
CDR3: CASSRDSRNTEAFF
DNA: TGTGCCAGCAGTCGGGACAGTAGGAACACTGAAGCTTTCTTT

D: .
V: TRBV30
J: TRBJ1-5
size: .
CDR3: CAWSVRGDQPQHF
DNA: TGTGCCTGGAGTGTCCGGGGTGATCAGCCCCAGCATTTT

D: .
V: TRBV6-1
J: TRBJ1-2
size: .
CDR3: CASSEDIGVTGYTF
DNA: TGTGCCAGCAGTGAAGATATAGGGGTCACCGGCTACACCTTC

D: TRBD1
V: TRBV30
J: TRBJ1-5
size: .
CDR3: CAWSVPAGGGNQPQHF
DNA: TGTGCCTGGAGTGTACCGGCAGGGGGTGGCAATCAGCCCCAGCATTTT

D: .
V: TRBV21-1
J: TRBJ2-1
size: once
CDR3: CASSKRGQGKFF
DNA: TGTGCCAGCAGCAAAAGAGGGCAGGGGAAGTTCTTC

D: .
V: TRBV6-5
J: TRBJ1-1
size: .
CDR3: CVTIDSGVMNTEAFF
DNA: TGTGTTACAATTGACAGCGGGGTAATGAACACTGAAGCTTTCTTT

D: TRBD2
V: TRBV30
J: TRBJ2-2
size: few
CDR3: CAWSLLAGALTGELFF
DNA: TGTGCCTGGAGTTTACTAGCGGGGGCCCTCACCGGGGAGCTGTTTTTT

D: .
V: TRBV2
J: TRBJ1-2
size: .
CDR3: CASRGGDYGYTF
DNA: TGTGCCAGCAGAGGGGGTGATTATGGCTACACCTTC

D: TRBD1
V: TRBV11-2
J: TRBJ1-1
size: .
CDR3: CASSSPPGTGLNTEAFF
DNA: TGTGCCAGCAGCTCCCCTCCCGGGACAGGGTTGAACACTGAAGCTTTCTTT

D: .
V: TRBV5-1
J: TRBJ1-2
size: .
CDR3: CASSLALDFLGYTF
DNA: TGCGCCAGCAGCTTGGCCCTCGACTTTTTGGGCTACACCTTC

D: .
V: TRBV6-1
J: TRBJ1-2
size: .
CDR3: CASSDRGDSLRGYTF
DNA: TGTGCCAGCAGTGATCGCGGAGACAGTCTAAGGGGCTACACCTTC

D: .
V: TRBV19
J: TRBJ1-6
size: .
CDR3: CASSLDRWGLDKPLHF
DNA: TGTGCCAGTAGTCTCGACAGGTGGGGATTGGATAAACCCCTCCACTTT

D: .
V: TRBV25-1
J: TRBJ2-7
size: few
CDR3: CASSPNWGDYEQYF
DNA: TGTGCCAGCAGCCCAAACTGGGGGGATTACGAGCAGTACTTC

D: .
V: TRBV30
J: TRBJ1-2
size: .
CDR3: CAWSGRPLQDGYTF
DNA: TGTGCCTGGTCGGGGAGGCCCCTGCAAGATGGCTACACCTTC

D: .
V: TRBV30
J: TRBJ1-3
size: .
CDR3: CAWSLGLGNTIYF
DNA: TGTGCCTGGAGTTTGGGGCTTGGAAACACCATATATTTT

D: TRBD1
V: TRBV5-4
J: TRBJ1-2
size: .
CDR3: CASSLEARGPLNYGYTF
DNA: TGTGCCAGCAGCTTGGAGGCCAGGGGGCCACTTAACTATGGCTACACCTTC

D: TRBD2
V: TRBV19
J: TRBJ2-5
size: .
CDR3: CASSITGLANQETQYF
DNA: TGTGCCAGTAGTATAACGGGACTAGCGAACCAAGAGACCCAGTACTTC

D: .
V: TRBV19
J: TRBJ2-7
size: .
CDR3: CASRGGAEQYF
DNA: TGTGCCAGTAGAGGAGGTGCCGAGCAGTACTTC

D: TRBD1
V: TRBV5-6
J: TRBJ2-7
size: few
CDR3: CASSSTGQGSLSYEQYF
DNA: TGTGCCAGCAGCTCCACCGGACAGGGTTCCCTCTCCTACGAGCAGTACTTC

D: TRBD1
V: TRBV10-2
J: TRBJ1-3
size: .
CDR3: CASSNGQGSSGNTIYF
DNA: TGCGCCAGCAGCAACGGACAGGGGAGCTCTGGAAACACCATATATTTT

D: .
V: TRBV9
J: TRBJ1-1
size: .
CDR3: CASSPPIWAPPSTEAFF
DNA: TGTGCCAGCAGCCCCCCCATTTGGGCCCCACCGAGCACTGAAGCTTTCTTT

D: .
V: TRBV2
J: TRBJ1-2
size: .
CDR3: CASSRAGVDGYTF
DNA: TGTGCCAGCAGCAGGGCGGGAGTGGATGGCTACACCTTC

D: .
V: TRBV7-9
J: TRBJ2-7
size: few
CDR3: CASSSEAVYEQYF
DNA: TGTGCCAGCAGCTCCGAGGCAGTCTACGAGCAGTACTTC

D: TRBD2
V: TRBV4-2
J: TRBJ2-7
size: .
CDR3: CASSQDPRDYVYEQYF
DNA: TGTGCCAGCAGCCAAGATCCTAGGGACTACGTCTACGAGCAGTACTTC

D: TRBD1
V: TRBV5-5
J: TRBJ2-3
size: .
CDR3: CASSLGGQGQTLQYF
DNA: TGTGCCAGCAGCTTGGGAGGCCAGGGACAGACCCTGCAGTATTTT

D: .
V: TRBV29-1
J: TRBJ1-3
size: .
CDR3: CSVEVLSGNTIYF
DNA: TGCAGCGTTGAAGTTCTCTCCGGAAACACCATATATTTT

D: .
V: TRBV5-1
J: TRBJ2-4
size: .
CDR3: CASRGSKNIQYF
DNA: TGCGCCAGCCGGGGGTCCAAAAACATTCAGTACTTC

D: .
V: TRBV12-3/TRBV12-4
J: TRBJ1-5
size: few
CDR3: CASSPGGPQHF
DNA: TGTGCCAGCAGCCCCGGCGGGCCCCAGCATTTT

D: TRBD1
V: TRBV10-3
J: TRBJ1-2
size: .
CDR3: CAIRGTGLANYGYTF
DNA: TGTGCCATCCGAGGGACAGGGTTAGCTAACTATGGCTACACCTTC

D: TRBD1
V: TRBV9
J: TRBJ2-3
size: .
CDR3: CASIRRDRGHQITDTQYF
DNA: TGTGCCAGCATTCGCCGGGACAGGGGTCACCAAATCACAGATACGCAGTATTTT

D: TRBD1
V: TRBV12-3/TRBV12-4
J: TRBJ1-1
size: .
CDR3: CASSLGGTDSFF
DNA: TGTGCCAGCAGTTTAGGGGGGACAGATTCTTTCTTT